The entry below describes one T cell receptor beta chain. Its antigen is as yet unknown. PCR involved 60 Vbeta and 13 Jbeta primers. Assay used: immunoSEQ multiplex PCR; TCRdb lists only in-frame clones, some missing. This sample has 40,000 to 55,000 clones, with around 85% found just once. The V gene lost 6 bases and the J gene lost 8 bases, with 13 bases spanning the gap. Looked up from germline, CDR1 is MNHEY and CDR2 is SMNVEV (reference sequence). The CDR3 consists of 13 residues. The sample belongs to a study of cytomegalovirus exposure and HLA in healthy donors. Study results and limitations: Earlier findings revealed that most TCR beta V segments proved productive either about 87% or about 30% of the time. Roughly even sequencing depth across donors was the assumption behind the presence/absence analyses.

The sample comprised PBMCs. The TCR comes from a boy younger than 18 in good health and CMV-seropositive. This chain links TRBV27 with TRBJ1-4; maybe TRBD1 (6 bases). The CDR3 reads CASRPNQGEKLFF. CDR3 nucleotides: TGTGCCAGCAGGCCCAATCAGGGGGAAAAACTGTTTTTT.